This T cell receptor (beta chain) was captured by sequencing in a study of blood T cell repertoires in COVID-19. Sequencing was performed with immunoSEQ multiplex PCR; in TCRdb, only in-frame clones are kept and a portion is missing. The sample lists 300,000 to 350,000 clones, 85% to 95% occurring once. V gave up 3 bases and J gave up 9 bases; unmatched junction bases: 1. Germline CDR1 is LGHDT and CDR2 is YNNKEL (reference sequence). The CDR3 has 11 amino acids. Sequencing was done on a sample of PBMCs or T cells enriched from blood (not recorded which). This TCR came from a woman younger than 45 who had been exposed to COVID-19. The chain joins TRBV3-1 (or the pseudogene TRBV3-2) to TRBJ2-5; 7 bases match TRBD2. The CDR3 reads CASSHAGAQYF. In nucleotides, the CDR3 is TGTGCCAGCAGCCACGCGGGGGCCCAGTACTTC.